This T cell receptor beta chain is drawn from a study of follicular helper T cells after annual influenza vaccination. Whole-study results and caveats: ICOS+CD38+ cTfh clonality tracked population frequency, and its change tracked circulating plasmablast change. ICOS-CD38- cTfh most often held earlier Day 7 ICOS+CD38+ clones. Yearly vaccinations repeatedly recalled conserved clonotypes in ICOS+CD38+ cTfh.

Per germline, CDR1 SGHRS and CDR2 YFSETQ. V lost 1 base and J 6 bases, leaving 14 bases between the germline ends. CDR3 length: 14 amino acids. A note on this clone: Its antigen is as yet unknown.

Stated time point: 2015-2016 season, pre-vaccination. Between roughly 35 and 100 mL of blood was drawn per time point. Sequenced by immunoSEQ multiplex PCR; TCRdb stores in-frame clones only, minus some. The data contain more than 8,500 clones, around four fifths of them singletons. The sequence was obtained from an adult who received the influenza vaccine. The rearrangement joins TRBV5-1 to TRBJ2-7, with D perhaps TRBD2 (6 bases). Sequences were derived from CXCR5+ CD38- circulating T follicular helper cells from blood, sampled on the day of influenza vaccination. Indicated subset: circulating Tfh, non-naive CD4+CXCR5+PD-1+ (ICOS+CD38+ or ICOS-CD38-). Written as DNA, the CDR3 is TGCGCCAGCAGCTTGTTGACTAGTCGTGGCGAGCAGTACTTC. It yields the protein CASSLLTSRGEQYF.